These 31 T cell receptor beta chains originate from one sample sequenced in a study of cytomegalovirus exposure and HLA in healthy donors. The PCR contained 60 Vbeta and 13 Jbeta primers. Clones were sequenced by immunoSEQ multiplex PCR, and TCRdb holds only the in-frame ones, with some missing. The sample lists roughly 130,000 clones, roughly three fifths occurring once. Material for sequencing was PBMCs. Receptors were obtained from a male donor in good health and CMV-seronegative.

The chain combines TRBV19 with TRBJ2-1, with 8 bases aligning to TRBD2. CDR3 length: 17 amino acids. The germline V gene encodes CDR1 LNHDA and CDR2 SQIVND (reference sequence). J gave up 8 bases and V 5 bases, and 17 bases lay outside the gene matches. The CDR3 DNA is TGTGCCAGTAGTCCCCGGGGGGGAGGGGGGGCTCGGGATGAGCAGTTCTTC. It is translated as CASSPRGGGGARDEQFF.

This rearrangement joins TRBV2 to TRBJ2-1; 8 nucleotides align to TRBD1. The CDR3 extends over 17 amino acids. After removal of 8 bases from V and 3 bases from J, the junction contained 15 bases not matched to a gene. Germline CDR1 is SNHLY and CDR2 is FYNNEI. CDR3 loop: CASLRGQRSESYNEQFF. CDR3 bases: TGTGCCAGCCTCAGGGGGCAGAGATCGGAAAGCTACAATGAGCAGTTCTTC. The whole variable domain, filled in from reference TRBV2 and TRBJ2-1, reads EPEVTQTPSHQVTQMGQEVILRCVPISNHLYFYWYRQILGQKVEFLVSFYNNEISEKSEIFDDQFSVERPDGSNFTLKIRSTKLEDSAMYFCASLRGQRSESYNEQFFGPGTRLTVL.

The CDR3 loop is CASSTPPGGNIYEQYF. In DNA form, the CDR3 reads TGTGCCAGCAGCACCCCCCCAGGGGGGAATATCTACGAGCAGTACTTC. J is TRBJ2-7 and V is TRBV7-6; possible D gene TRBD1, 7 bases. Germline V gene data show CDR1 as SGHVS and CDR2 as FNYEAQ. V gave up 5 bases and J gave up 3 bases, with 20 bases separating them. The CDR3 covers 16 residues.

This clone has only a few counts. This chain links TRBV18 with TRBJ1-5; D uncertain. V lost 4 bases and J 0 bases, leaving 10 bases between the germline ends. CDR1 is KGHSH, CDR2 LQKENI, per germline. This CDR3 comprises 15 residues. This CDR3 reads CASSRYTDSNQPQHF. CDR3 DNA: TGTGCCAGCTCACGTTACACAGATAGCAATCAGCCCCAGCATTTT.

The chain uses TRBV5-4 and TRBJ1-2, with 7 bases matching TRBD1. V lost 0 bases, J lost 7 bases, and 6 bases stayed unmatched. Per germline, CDR1 SGHNT and CDR2 YYREEE (reference sequence). This CDR3 region has 14 residues. As DNA, the CDR3 is TGTGCCAGCAGCTTGGGACAGGGTTCTCGTGGCTACACCTTC. It translates to CASSLGQGSRGYTF.

V and J are TRBV2 and TRBJ1-4; 7 nucleotides line up with TRBD1. The CDR3 spans 11 residues. CDR1 SNHLY and CDR2 FYNNEI come from the germline V gene. The CDR3 protein is CAGGLNEKLFF. The DNA for the CDR3 is TGTGCAGGGGGCCTGAATGAAAAACTGTTTTTT.

The chain recombines TRBV11-2 with TRBJ2-2; D not resolved. V lost 1 base to trimming and J lost 7 bases, with 10 bases between them. Germline CDR1 and CDR2: SGHAT and FQNNGV. This CDR3 has 14 amino acids. The CDR3 DNA is TGTGCCAGCAGCTTAGGCATCCGGAGCGGGGAGCTGTTTTTT. Translation: CASSLGIRSGELFF.

This clone appeared a single time. The chain has TRBV30 and TRBJ2-2; TRBD1 is a possible D gene (6 bases). Germline values: CDR1 GTSNPN, CDR2 SVGIG (reference sequence). V was cut by 4 bases and J by 2 bases, with 14 bases left in between. The CDR3 is 15 residues long. The CDR3 DNA reads TGTGCCTGGACCGGAAGGGGGAAAAACACCGGGGAGCTGTTTTTT. Residues: CAWTGRGKNTGELFF. The entire variable domain, with the rest obtained from reference TRBV30 and TRBJ2-2, is as follows: SQTIHQWPATLVQPVGSPLSLECTVEGTSNPNLYWYRQAAGRGLQLLFYSVGIGQISSEVPQNLSASRPQDRQFILSSKKLLLSDSGFYLCAWTGRGKNTGELFFGEGSRLTVL.

CDR3 sequence (DNA): TGTGCCAGCAGTGTTCAAAGACAGGGAGATCGCCTCCACTTT. Its protein is CASSVQRQGDRLHF. The gene calls are TRBV2 and TRBJ1-6; 7 nucleotides agree with TRBD1. V lost 4 bases to trimming and J lost 15 bases; unmatched junction nucleotides: 12. Germline values: CDR1 SNHLY, CDR2 FYNNEI. The CDR3 is 14 amino acids.

This clone was detected a few times. This chain connects TRBV6-5 to TRBJ2-5; possible D gene TRBD1, 5 bases. The tail of the sequence fits TRBJ2-7 better, so the J call may be wrong. Germline CDR1 is MNHEY and CDR2 is SVGAGI. The CDR3 loop spans 14 amino acids. CDR3 DNA: TGTGCCAGCAGTGAGACAGATCCCTCCTACGAGCAGTACTTC. Its translation: CASSETDPSYEQYF.

The chain joins TRBV2 to TRBJ1-2; no definite D call. Trimming took 6 bases from V and 4 from J, leaving 9 bases between them. CDR1 is SNHLY, CDR2 FYNNEI, per germline. There are 12 residues in the CDR3. DNA of the CDR3: TGTGCCAGCAGAGACGACACCTATGGCTACACCTTC. It translates to CASRDDTYGYTF.

J is TRBJ1-5 and V is TRBV19; 7 positions agree with TRBD1. Germline V gives CDR1 LNHDA, CDR2 SQIVND (reference sequence). The CDR3 totals 13 residues. With 5 bases clipped from V and 7 bases from J, the junction kept 5 bases outside the gene matches. The CDR3 nucleotides are TGTGCCAGTAGTCGGGACAGAGGACAGCCCCAGCATTTT. It encodes CASSRDRGQPQHF.

This chain links TRBV9 with TRBJ2-7, with 9 bases aligning to TRBD1. The CDR3 runs to 14 residues. The germline V gene encodes CDR1 SGDLS and CDR2 YYNGEE. The V and J ends lost 2 bases and 6 bases, in that order; junction bases with no gene match: 6. Here the CDR3 DNA reads TGTGCCAGCAGCGTCGGGACAGGGCGTCTCGAGCAGTACTTC. Amino acids: CASSVGTGRLEQYF.

The V call is TRBV9, the J call TRBJ1-1; D is ambiguous. V was trimmed by 3 bases and J by 7 bases, leaving 10 bases between them. This CDR3 has 12 amino acids. Germline V lookup: CDR1 SGDLS, CDR2 YYNGEE. The CDR3 nucleotides are TGTGCCAGCAGCGGATCAGGATTTGAAGCTTTCTTT. Protein product: CASSGSGFEAFF.

This chain connects TRBV6-1 to TRBJ2-7, with 7 bases fitting TRBD1. In germline, CDR1 is MNHNS, CDR2 SASEGT. After removal of 1 base from V and 2 bases from J, the junction contained 5 bases not matched to a gene. CDR3 length: 15 amino acids. CDR3 protein: CASSEGQGQTYEQYF. CDR3 DNA: TGTGCCAGCAGTGAAGGACAGGGACAGACCTACGAGCAGTACTTC.

The sample holds a few counts of this clone. V usage is TRBV4-3 and J usage is TRBJ1-2; 8 nucleotides match TRBD1. The V and J ends lost 0 bases and 4 bases, in that order; junction bases with no gene match: 7. Germline-derived CDR1 and CDR2 are LGHNA and YSLEER. The CDR3 length is 16 residues. CDR3 amino acids: CASSQEATGVSYGYTF. The CDR3 nucleotides are TGCGCCAGCAGCCAAGAGGCGACAGGGGTTAGCTATGGCTACACCTTC.

The rearrangement joins TRBV5-4 to TRBJ2-3, with 8 bases matching TRBD2. Trimming at V came to 1 base and at J to 8 bases, leaving 6 bases not matched to a gene. The germline CDR1 and CDR2 sequences are SGHNT and YYREEE (reference sequence). The CDR3 runs to 14 residues. The CDR3 loop is CASSLTSGGGTQYF. In DNA form, the CDR3 reads TGTGCCAGCAGCTTGACTAGCGGAGGTGGTACGCAGTATTTT.

The V gene is TRBV7-9, the J gene TRBJ2-4; a weak D match, TRBD1 (6 bases). V lost 3 bases to trimming and J lost 12 bases, with 12 bases between them. The CDR3 is made up of 12 amino acids. Germline CDR1 is SEHNR and CDR2 is FQNEAQ (reference sequence). The CDR3 loop is CASSFQGLDQYF. The CDR3, as DNA: TGTGCCAGCAGCTTTCAGGGGTTGGATCAGTACTTC.

The chain couples TRBV12-5 to TRBJ2-2, with D maybe TRBD2 (5 bases). Germline V CDR1 and CDR2: LGHNT, FRNRAP. V shed 6 bases and J shed 7 bases, with 9 bases lying between them. This CDR3 comprises 12 residues. Here the CDR3 reads CASGSGNGELFF. In DNA form, the CDR3 reads TGTGCTAGTGGCTCCGGGAACGGGGAGCTGTTTTTT. Looking up the rest from reference TRBV12-5 and TRBJ2-2 gives the full variable domain: DARVTQTPRHKVTEMGQEVTMRCQPILGHNTVFWYRQTMMQGLELLAYFRNRAPLDDSGMPKDRFSAEMPDATLATLKIQPSEPRDSAVYFCASGSGNGELFFGEGSRLTVL.

This clone was recorded only once. The V and J genes are TRBV29-1 and TRBJ2-1; D may be TRBD1 (6 bases). This CDR3 region has 15 residues. Germline-derived CDR1 and CDR2 are SQVTM and ANQGSEA. V shed 3 bases and J shed 4 bases, with 16 bases lying between them. The CDR3 is CSVERTDRAYNEQFF. CDR3 nucleotide sequence: TGCAGCGTTGAGCGGACAGATAGGGCTTACAATGAGCAGTTCTTC.

The CDR3 DNA reads TGTGCCAGCAGTTACGACGGGGGGCCTTCGTACGAGCAGTACTTC. Protein product: CASSYDGGPSYEQYF. This chain uses TRBV6-5 with TRBJ2-5, with D perhaps TRBD2 (7 bases). The J call may be mistaken, given a closer DNA end match to TRBJ2-7. Germline V gives CDR1 MNHEY, CDR2 SVGAGI. The CDR3 totals 15 residues.

This clone was counted only a few times. The chain employs TRBV7-8 and TRBJ2-6; weak D call: TRBD1 (6 bases). V dropped 8 bases and J dropped 4 bases, with 24 bases sitting between them. Germline V CDR1 and CDR2: SGHVS, FQNEAQ. The CDR3 covers 18 residues. The CDR3 nucleotides are TGTGCCAGCGGATCTACAGGGCTCCTCCCCGGGGGGGCCAACGTCCTGACTTTC. This codes for CASGSTGLLPGGANVLTF.

This sequence joins TRBV7-6 and TRBJ2-3; 9 bases map to TRBD2. The J segment lost 0 bases and the V segment lost 1 base, leaving 8 bases of the junction unmatched. CDR1 is SGHVS and CDR2 is FNYEAQ in the germline V gene. The CDR3 consists of 18 residues. CDR3 nucleotide sequence: TGTGCCAGCAGCTTAGTTCTAGCGGGGAGATCTAGCACAGATACGCAGTATTTT. Its protein product is CASSLVLAGRSSTDTQYF.

This chain links TRBV7-9 with TRBJ1-2; tentative D call: TRBD1 (5 bases). The germline V gene has CDR1 SEHNR and CDR2 FQNEAQ (reference sequence). V gave up 4 bases and J gave up 2 bases, with 17 bases separating them. CDR3 length equals 16 residues. The CDR3 bases are TGTGCCAGCAGCTCCATCCGAGCCAGGGCCAACTATGGCTACACCTTC. Translated: CASSSIRARANYGYTF.

The chain joins TRBV21-1 to TRBJ1-2; no DNA check was done on the table's D call, TRBD1. TRBV21-1 is an annotated pseudogene. The CDR3 sequence is 16 residues long. The CDR3 DNA sequence: TGTGCCAGCAGCACAGGGACAGAGACTCCAAACTATGGCTACACCTTC. Translation: CASSTGTETPNYGYTF.

CDR3 residues: CASSLTGGPYNEQFF. The CDR3 DNA follows: TGTGCCAGCAGCTTGACGGGGGGGCCCTACAATGAGCAGTTCTTC. The chain is built from TRBV7-3 and TRBJ2-1; TRBD2 agrees at 8 bases. Per germline, CDR1 SGHTA and CDR2 FQGTGA. With 3 bases clipped from V and 2 bases from J, the junction kept 3 bases outside the gene matches. There are 15 residues in the CDR3. The variable domain in full, with the rest retrieved from reference TRBV7-3 and TRBJ2-1, is GAGVSQTPSNKVTEKGKYVELRCDPISGHTALYWYRQSLGQGPEFLIYFQGTGAADDSGLPNDRFFAVRPEGSVSTLKIQRTERGDSAVYLCASSLTGGPYNEQFFGPGTRLTVL.

J is TRBJ2-1 and V is TRBV5-1; D is undetermined. The length of the CDR3 is 11 residues. V gave up 2 bases and J gave up 6 bases, with 3 bases separating them. Germline V gene sequence: CDR1 SGHRS, CDR2 YFSETQ. Here the CDR3 reads CASSFGNEQFF. The CDR3 coding sequence is TGCGCCAGCAGCTTCGGCAATGAGCAGTTCTTC.

The chain couples TRBV6-6 to TRBJ2-7, with 7 bases lining up with TRBD1. The CDR3 is 13 amino acids. The V gene's germline CDR1 is MNHNY and CDR2 SVGAGI (reference sequence). Trimming took 6 bases from V and 4 from J; bases not matched to a gene: 6. CDR3 coding DNA: TGTGCCAGCAGCGGACAGGCAGAGTACGAGCAGTACTTC. This encodes CASSGQAEYEQYF.

This chain uses TRBV29-1 with TRBJ2-2, with TRBD2 matching over 8 bases. The CDR3 totals 14 residues. Germline V gene data show CDR1 as SQVTM and CDR2 as ANQGSEA. J lost 6 bases, V lost 4 bases, and 7 bases had no gene match. The CDR3 nucleotides read TGCAGCGTTGTAGGCGGGGGGCTGGCCGGGGAGCTGTTTTTT. Translated: CSVVGGGLAGELFF.

This clone was counted ten times or more. One end of the junction varies from germline; a read error may be responsible. This sequence joins TRBV7-7 and TRBJ2-2, with TRBD1 identical over 9 bases. CDR1 is SSHAT and CDR2 is FNYEAQ in the germline V gene (reference sequence). This CDR3 comprises 15 residues. As DNA, the CDR3 is TGTGCTAGCAGCCCCGGACAGGGGATCACCGGGGAGCTGTTTTTT. Its protein is CASSPGQGITGELFF.

The CDR3: CASSVGQTNYGYTF. CDR3 DNA sequence: TGTGCCAGCAGCGTAGGACAGACGAACTATGGCTACACCTTC. V and J are TRBV9 and TRBJ1-2; tentative D call: TRBD1 (5 bases). CDR3 length equals 14 residues. Trimming removed 0 bases at V and 2 bases at J, with 8 bases between. The germline gives CDR1 SGDLS, CDR2 YYNGEE.